The source of this TCR beta chain is a study of cytomegalovirus exposure and HLA in healthy donors. The study's findings and limits: Rates of TCR association differed by HLA locus in a later analysis, with DRB1 highest and HLA-C lowest.

Notes on this clone: Antigen unknown.

Primers included in the PCR were 60 Vbeta and 13 Jbeta primers. The data were produced by immunoSEQ multiplex PCR, yet TCRdb's version contains in-frame clones alone and is incomplete. The data hold roughly 93,000 clones, with roughly 70% observed a single time. V was trimmed by 7 bases and J by 4 bases, leaving 17 bases between them. This CDR3 comprises 16 residues. CDR1 is LNHDA and CDR2 is SQIVND in the germline V gene (reference sequence). V usage is TRBV19 and J usage is TRBJ2-6; D is possibly TRBD1 (5 bases). What was sequenced was PBMCs. This TCR derives from a male donor in good health and CMV-seronegative. CDR3 region: CASMGNSGSGANVLTF. Written as DNA, the CDR3 is TGTGCCAGTATGGGAAATTCAGGGTCAGGGGCCAACGTCCTGACTTTC.